This T cell receptor beta chain was profiled in a study of blood T cell repertoires in COVID-19. In the authors' methods: Nucleated cell counts were estimated from reference gene primer amplification. Clones were sequenced by immunoSEQ multiplex PCR, and TCRdb holds only the in-frame ones, with some missing. D and trimming come from the DNA, and the V and J calls and clone size come from that table. The repertoire consists of about 41,000 clones, with about 77% occurring once and the leading ten covering about 25%. This CDR3 contains 13 residues. V dropped 4 bases and J dropped 6 bases, with 13 bases sitting between them. Germline assignment: CDR1 SGHDN and CDR2 FVKESK.

The receptor's source is a man older than 75 with acute or convalescent COVID-19. The chain couples TRBV14 to TRBJ2-7; TRBD1 might be the D (6 bases). The sample consisted of peripheral blood. The CDR3 sequence is CASSRPDSLEQYF. The DNA for the CDR3 is TGTGCCAGCAGCCGCCCGGACAGTCTCGAGCAGTACTTC. Full variable domain (outside the CDR3, taken from reference TRBV14 and TRBJ2-7): EAGVTQFPSHSVIEKGQTVTLRCDPISGHDNLYWYRRVMGKEIKFLLHFVKESKQDESGMPNNRFLAERTGGTYSTLKVQPAELEDSGVYFCASSRPDSLEQYFGPGTRLTVT.